A selection of T cell receptor beta chains follows, all from one sample in a study of T-cell reconstitution after alpha-beta-depleted transplantation in children. TCRdb independently ran MiXCR on the PCR reads; one entry per CDR3 protein. The sample consists of about 210,000 distinct CDR3 sequences, about a sixth of them appearing once. The source material was PBMCs, mostly from graft donor cells, sampled 360 days after TCRalphabeta/CD19-depleted stem cell transplant. The receptor set was obtained from a male patient between 2 and 10 years old who had a stem cell transplant for acute lymphoblastic leukemia, so the T cells may come from the graft donor. CDR3s leave out the opening cysteine and the closing phenylalanine or tryptophan.

TRBV5-6,TRBJ2-1,ASSPNRDRPFSSYNEQF
TRBV7-9,TRBJ2-2,ASSATTGELF
TRBV7-8,TRBJ1-3,ASSLVPGNTIY
TRBV21-1,TRBJ2-1,ASSERNLGSDTYNEQF
TRBV12-3/TRBV12-4,TRBJ1-6,ASSFDNSPLH
TRBV5-5,TRBJ2-7,ASSLDVPSSYEQY
TRBV28,TRBJ2-1,ASSPLSGAPYNEQF
TRBV12-3/TRBV12-4,TRBJ1-2,ASSLARGRGYT
TRBV11-2,TRBJ2-5,ASSLDWTEQETQY
TRBV11-2,TRBJ2-2,ASSSPGQGSNRAGELF
TRBV2,TRBJ1-6,ASIPTDNSPLH
TRBV29-1,TRBJ2-5,SVGLASVVPKETQY
TRBV3-1,TRBJ2-7,ASSQQRRNDEQY
TRBV4-1,TRBJ1-4,ASSQGFDRGYEKLF
TRBV6-2/TRBV6-3,TRBJ1-2,ASRFSTYGYT
TRBV6-1,TRBJ1-1,ASRLPGHSNTEAF
TRBV7-9,TRBJ2-1,ASRKGGSYNEQF